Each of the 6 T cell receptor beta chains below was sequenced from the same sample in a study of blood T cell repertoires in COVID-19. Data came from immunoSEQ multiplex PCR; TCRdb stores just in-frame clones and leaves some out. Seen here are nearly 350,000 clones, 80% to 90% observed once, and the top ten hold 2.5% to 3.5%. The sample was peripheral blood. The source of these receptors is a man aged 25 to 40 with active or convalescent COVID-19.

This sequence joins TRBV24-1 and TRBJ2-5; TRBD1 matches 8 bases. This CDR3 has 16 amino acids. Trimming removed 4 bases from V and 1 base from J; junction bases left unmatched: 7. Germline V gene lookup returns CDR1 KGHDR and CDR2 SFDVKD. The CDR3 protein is CATSDHGQGAQETQYF. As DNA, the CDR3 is TGTGCCACCAGTGACCACGGACAGGGAGCCCAAGAGACCCAGTACTTC.

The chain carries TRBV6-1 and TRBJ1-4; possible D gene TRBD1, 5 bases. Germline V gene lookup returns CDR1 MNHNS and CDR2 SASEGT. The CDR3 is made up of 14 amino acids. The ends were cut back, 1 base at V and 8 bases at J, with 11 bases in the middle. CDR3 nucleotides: TGTGCCAGCAGTGAAGGGGGCAGTGAGGAAAAACTGTTTTTT. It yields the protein CASSEGGSEEKLFF.

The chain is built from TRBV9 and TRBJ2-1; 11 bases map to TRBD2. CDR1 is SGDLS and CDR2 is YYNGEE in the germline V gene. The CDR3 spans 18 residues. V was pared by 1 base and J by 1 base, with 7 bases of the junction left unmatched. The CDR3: CASSVLAGGRGSYNEQFF. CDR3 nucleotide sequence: TGTGCCAGCAGCGTACTAGCGGGAGGCCGGGGGTCCTACAATGAGCAGTTCTTC.

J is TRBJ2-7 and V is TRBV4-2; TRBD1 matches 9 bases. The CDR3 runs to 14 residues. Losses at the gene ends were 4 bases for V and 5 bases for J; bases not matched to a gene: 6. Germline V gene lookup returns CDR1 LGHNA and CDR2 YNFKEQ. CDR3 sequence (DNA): TGTGCCAGCAGCCTAGGGACAGGGCGCAACGAGCAGTACTTC. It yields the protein CASSLGTGRNEQYF.

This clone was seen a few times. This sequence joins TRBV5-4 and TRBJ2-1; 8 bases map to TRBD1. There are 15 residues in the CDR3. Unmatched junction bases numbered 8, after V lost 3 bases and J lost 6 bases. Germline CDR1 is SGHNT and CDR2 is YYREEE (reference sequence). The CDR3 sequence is CASSSQGGEGNEQFF. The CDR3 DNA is TGTGCCAGCAGCTCACAGGGGGGAGAAGGCAATGAGCAGTTCTTC.

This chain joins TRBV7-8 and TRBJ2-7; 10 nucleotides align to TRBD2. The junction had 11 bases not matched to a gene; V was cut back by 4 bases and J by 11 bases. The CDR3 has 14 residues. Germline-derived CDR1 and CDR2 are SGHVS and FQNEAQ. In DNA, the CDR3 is TGTGCCAGCAGCTCACGACCCCCGGGGACTAGCGAGTACTTC. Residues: CASSSRPPGTSEYF.